The clone carrying this T cell receptor (beta chain) has a handful of counts. Its specificity is not known. The CDR3 goes on 3 residues after the read ends, and that part is filled in from the germline J gene. Blood samples were heparinized, about 5 to 9 ml per donor. This sample was taken from a study of T cell clonality in common variable immunodeficiency. The CDR3 consists of 16 residues. Germline CDR1 and CDR2: MNHEY and SVGEGT. J was trimmed by 5 bases and V by 4 bases; bases with no gene match: 11. General study points: Common variable immunodeficiency TCR beta sequences reportedly had fewer deletions and N-nucleotide insertions. Compared with controls, CVID subjects had fewer shared TCRbeta clones. Authors noted CVID clonality's cause needs subpopulation repertoire sequencing. TCRbeta clonality was increased in CVID versus healthy controls.

Profiled with immunoSEQ multiplex PCR; TCRdb holds only in-frame clones, not every one. The repertoire shows almost 20,000 clones, none seen only once; the top ten take 2% to 3%. The TCR originated in a human donor with common variable immunodeficiency. The rearrangement links TRBV6-2 or TRBV6-3 to TRBJ2-5; TRBD2 aligns across 9 bases. The sample comprised peripheral blood mononuclear cells. CDR3 protein: CASSSVQRGARETQYF. The CDR3 bases that were read are TGTGCCAGCAGTTCGGTACAGCGGGGGGCCAGGGAGACC.